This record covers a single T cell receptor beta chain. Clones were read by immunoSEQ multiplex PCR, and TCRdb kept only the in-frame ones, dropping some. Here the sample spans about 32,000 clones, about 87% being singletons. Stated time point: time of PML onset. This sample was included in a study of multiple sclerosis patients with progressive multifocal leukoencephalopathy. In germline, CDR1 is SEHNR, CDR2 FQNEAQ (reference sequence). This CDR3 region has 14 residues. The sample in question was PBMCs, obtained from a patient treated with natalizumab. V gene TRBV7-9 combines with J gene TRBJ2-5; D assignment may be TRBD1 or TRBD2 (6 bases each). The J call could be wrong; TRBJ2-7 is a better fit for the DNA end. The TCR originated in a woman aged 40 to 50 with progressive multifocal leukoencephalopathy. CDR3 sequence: CASSSLRGAYEQYF. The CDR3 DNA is TGTGCCAGCAGCTCCTTGAGGGGGGCTTACGAGCAGTACTTC.